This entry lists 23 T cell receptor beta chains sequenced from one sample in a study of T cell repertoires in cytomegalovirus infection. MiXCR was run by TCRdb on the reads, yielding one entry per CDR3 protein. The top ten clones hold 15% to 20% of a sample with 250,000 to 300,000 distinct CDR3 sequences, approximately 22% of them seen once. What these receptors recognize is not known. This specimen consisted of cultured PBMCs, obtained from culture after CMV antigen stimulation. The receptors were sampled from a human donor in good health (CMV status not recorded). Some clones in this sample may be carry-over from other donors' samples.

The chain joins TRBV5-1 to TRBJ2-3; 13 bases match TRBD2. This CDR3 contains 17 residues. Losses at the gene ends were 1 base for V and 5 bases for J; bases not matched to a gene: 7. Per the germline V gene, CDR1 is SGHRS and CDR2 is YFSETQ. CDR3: CASSLPQLAGGRDTQYF. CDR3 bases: TGCGCCAGCAGCTTGCCGCAACTAGCGGGGGGGAGAGATACGCAGTATTTT.

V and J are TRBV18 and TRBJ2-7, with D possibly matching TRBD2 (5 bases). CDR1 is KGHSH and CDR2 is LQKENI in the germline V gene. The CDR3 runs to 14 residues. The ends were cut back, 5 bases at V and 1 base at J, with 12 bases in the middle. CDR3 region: CASSGVDSSYEQYV. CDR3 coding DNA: TGTGCCAGCTCAGGCGTGGACTCGTCCTACGAGCAGTACGTC.

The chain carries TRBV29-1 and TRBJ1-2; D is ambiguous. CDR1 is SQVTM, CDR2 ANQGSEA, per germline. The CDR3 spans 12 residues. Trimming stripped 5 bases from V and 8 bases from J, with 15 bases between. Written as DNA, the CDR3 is TGCAGCGTTTTGGATTCCATCAGCGGCTACACCTTC. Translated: CSVLDSISGYTF.

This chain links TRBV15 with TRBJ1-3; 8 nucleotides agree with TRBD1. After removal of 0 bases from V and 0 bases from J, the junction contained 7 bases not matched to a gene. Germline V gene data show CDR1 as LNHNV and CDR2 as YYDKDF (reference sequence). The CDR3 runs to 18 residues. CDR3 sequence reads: CATSRDPGQAGSGNTIYF. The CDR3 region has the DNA TGTGCCACCAGCAGAGATCCGGGACAGGCCGGCTCTGGAAACACCATATATTTT.

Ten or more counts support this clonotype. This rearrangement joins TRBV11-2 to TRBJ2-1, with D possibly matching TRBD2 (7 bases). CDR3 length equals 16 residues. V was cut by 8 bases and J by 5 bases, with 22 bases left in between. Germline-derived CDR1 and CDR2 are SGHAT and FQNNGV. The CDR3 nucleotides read TGTGCCAGCGTATTTTTGGGCGGGGGCGAACACAATGAGCAGTTCTTC. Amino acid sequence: CASVFLGGGEHNEQFF.

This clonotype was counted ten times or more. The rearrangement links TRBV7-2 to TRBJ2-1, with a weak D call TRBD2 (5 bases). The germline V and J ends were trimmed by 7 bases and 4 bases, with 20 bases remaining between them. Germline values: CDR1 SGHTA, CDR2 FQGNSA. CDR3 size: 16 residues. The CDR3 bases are TGTGCCAGCAACCCCGATCGTCTAGCTGTTTACAATGAGCAGTTCTTC. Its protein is CASNPDRLAVYNEQFF.

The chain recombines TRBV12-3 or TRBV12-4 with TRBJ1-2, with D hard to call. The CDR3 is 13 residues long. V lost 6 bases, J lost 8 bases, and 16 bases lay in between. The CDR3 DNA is TGTGCCAGCAGCCCTGGGTCCGTTAAGGGCTACACCTTC. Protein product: CASSPGSVKGYTF.

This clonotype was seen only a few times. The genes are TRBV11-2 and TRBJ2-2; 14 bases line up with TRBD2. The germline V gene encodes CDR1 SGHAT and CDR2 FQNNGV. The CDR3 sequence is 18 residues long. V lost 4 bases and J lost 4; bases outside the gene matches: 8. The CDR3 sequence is CASSSGLAGATGTGELFF. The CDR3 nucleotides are TGTGCCAGCAGCTCGGGACTAGCGGGAGCGACGGGCACCGGGGAGCTGTTTTTT.

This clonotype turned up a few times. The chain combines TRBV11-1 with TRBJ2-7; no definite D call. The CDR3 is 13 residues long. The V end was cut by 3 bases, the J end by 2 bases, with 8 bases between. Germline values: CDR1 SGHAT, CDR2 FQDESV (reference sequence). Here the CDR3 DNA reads TGTGCCAGCAGCTTCGCAAGAGCCTACGAGCAGTACTTC. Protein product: CASSFARAYEQYF.

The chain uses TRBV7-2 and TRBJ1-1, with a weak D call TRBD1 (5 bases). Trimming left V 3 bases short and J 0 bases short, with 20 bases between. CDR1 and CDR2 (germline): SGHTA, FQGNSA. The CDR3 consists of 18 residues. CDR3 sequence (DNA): TGTGCCAGCAGCTTGGTATGGGAGCCGGGGACGGTGAACACTGAAGCTTTCTTT. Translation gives CASSLVWEPGTVNTEAFF.

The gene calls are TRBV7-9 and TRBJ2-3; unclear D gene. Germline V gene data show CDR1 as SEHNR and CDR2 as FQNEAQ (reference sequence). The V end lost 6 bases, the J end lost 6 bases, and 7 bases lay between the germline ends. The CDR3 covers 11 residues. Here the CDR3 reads CASRYLDTQYF. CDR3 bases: TGTGCCAGCAGATACCTGGATACGCAGTATTTT. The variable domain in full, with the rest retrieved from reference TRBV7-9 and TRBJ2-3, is DTGVSQNPRHKITKRGQNVTFRCDPISEHNRLYWYRQTLGQGPEFLTYFQNEAQLEKSRLLSDRFSAERPKGSFSTLEIQRTEQGDSAMYLCASRYLDTQYFGPGTRLTVL.

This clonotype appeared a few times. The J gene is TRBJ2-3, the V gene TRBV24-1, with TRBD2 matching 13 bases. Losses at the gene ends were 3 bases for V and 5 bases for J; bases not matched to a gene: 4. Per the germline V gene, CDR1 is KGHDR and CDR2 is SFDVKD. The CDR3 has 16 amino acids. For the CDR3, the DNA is TGTGCCACCAGTGATAAACTAGCGGGAGGGCAAGATACGCAGTATTTT. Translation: CATSDKLAGGQDTQYF.

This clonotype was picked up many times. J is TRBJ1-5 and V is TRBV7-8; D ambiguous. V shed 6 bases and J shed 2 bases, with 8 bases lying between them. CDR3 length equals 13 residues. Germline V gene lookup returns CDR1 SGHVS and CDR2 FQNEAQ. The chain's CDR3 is CASRRDGNQPQHF. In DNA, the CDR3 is TGTGCCAGCAGGCGAGATGGCAATCAGCCCCAGCATTTT.

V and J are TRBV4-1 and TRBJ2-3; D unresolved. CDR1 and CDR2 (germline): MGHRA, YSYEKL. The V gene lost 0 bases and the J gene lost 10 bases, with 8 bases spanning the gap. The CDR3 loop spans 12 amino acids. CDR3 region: CASSQDISSQYF. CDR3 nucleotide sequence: TGCGCCAGCAGCCAAGATATAAGTTCGCAGTATTTT.

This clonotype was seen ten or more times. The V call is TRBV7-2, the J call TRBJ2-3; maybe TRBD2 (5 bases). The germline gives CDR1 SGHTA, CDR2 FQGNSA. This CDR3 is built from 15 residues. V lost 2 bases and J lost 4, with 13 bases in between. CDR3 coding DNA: TGTGCCAGCAGCTTACCCCCTCCAGCGGCAGATACGCAGTATTTT. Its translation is CASSLPPPAADTQYF.

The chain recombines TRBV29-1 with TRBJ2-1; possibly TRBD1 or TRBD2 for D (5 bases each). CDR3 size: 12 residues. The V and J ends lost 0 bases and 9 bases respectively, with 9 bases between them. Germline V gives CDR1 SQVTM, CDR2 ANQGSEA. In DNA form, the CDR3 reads TGCAGCGTTGAAGAAGGGACGAGTGAGCAGTTCTTC. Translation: CSVEEGTSEQFF.

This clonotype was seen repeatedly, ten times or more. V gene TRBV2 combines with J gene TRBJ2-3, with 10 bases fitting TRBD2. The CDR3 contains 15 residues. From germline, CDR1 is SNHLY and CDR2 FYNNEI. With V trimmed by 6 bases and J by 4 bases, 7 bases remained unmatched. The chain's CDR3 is CASRLSSGSSDTQYF. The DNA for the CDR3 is TGTGCCAGCAGGTTGTCTAGCGGGAGCTCAGATACGCAGTATTTT.

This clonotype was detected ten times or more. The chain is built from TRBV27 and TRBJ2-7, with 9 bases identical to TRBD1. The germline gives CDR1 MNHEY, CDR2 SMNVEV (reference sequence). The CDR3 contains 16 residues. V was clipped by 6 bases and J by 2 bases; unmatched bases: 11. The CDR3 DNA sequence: TGTGCCAGCAGAGGGGACAGGGAAGGCTTAGCCTACGAGCAGTACGTC. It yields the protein CASRGDREGLAYEQYV.

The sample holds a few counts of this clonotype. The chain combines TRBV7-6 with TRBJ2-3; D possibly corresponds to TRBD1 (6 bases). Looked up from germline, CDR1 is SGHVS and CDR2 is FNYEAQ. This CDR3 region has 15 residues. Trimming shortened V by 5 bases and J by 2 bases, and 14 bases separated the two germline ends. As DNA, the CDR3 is TGTGCCAGCAGCCCGATGGGGGCCCACACAGATACGCAGTATTTT. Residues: CASSPMGAHTDTQYF.

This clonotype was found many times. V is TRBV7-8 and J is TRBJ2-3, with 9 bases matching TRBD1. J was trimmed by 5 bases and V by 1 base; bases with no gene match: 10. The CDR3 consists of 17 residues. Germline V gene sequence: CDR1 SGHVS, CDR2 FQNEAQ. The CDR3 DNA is TGTGCCAGCAGCTTAGTGGATACCGACAGGGGGGTAGATACGCAGTATTTT. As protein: CASSLVDTDRGVDTQYF. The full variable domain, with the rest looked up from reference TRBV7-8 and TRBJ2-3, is GAGVSQSPRYKVAKRGQDVALRCDPISGHVSLFWYQQALGQGPEFLTYFQNEAQLDKSGLPSDRFFAERPEGSVSTLKIQRTQQEDSAVYLCASSLVDTDRGVDTQYFGPGTRLTVL.

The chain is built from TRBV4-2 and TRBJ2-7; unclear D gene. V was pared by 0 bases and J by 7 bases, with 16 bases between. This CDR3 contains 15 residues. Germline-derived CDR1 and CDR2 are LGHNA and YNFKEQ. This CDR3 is CASSQDLGLLREQYF. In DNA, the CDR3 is TGTGCCAGCAGCCAAGATCTCGGGCTTCTTAGGGAGCAGTACTTC.

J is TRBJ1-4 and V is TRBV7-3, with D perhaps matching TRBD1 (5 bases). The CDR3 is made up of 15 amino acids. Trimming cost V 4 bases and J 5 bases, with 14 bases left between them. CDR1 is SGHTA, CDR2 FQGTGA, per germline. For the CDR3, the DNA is TGTGCCAGCAGCTCCTCAGGGCGTACAAATGAAAAACTGTTTTTT. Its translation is CASSSSGRTNEKLFF.

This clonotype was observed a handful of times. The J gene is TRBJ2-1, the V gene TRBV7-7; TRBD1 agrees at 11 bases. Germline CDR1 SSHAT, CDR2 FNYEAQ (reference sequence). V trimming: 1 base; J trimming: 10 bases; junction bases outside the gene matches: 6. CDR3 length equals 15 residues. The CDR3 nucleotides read TGTGCCAGCAGCTTAGTAGGGGACAGGGGGTCGGAGCAGTTCTTC. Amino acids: CASSLVGDRGSEQFF.